What follows are 6 T cell receptor beta chains derived from one specimen sequenced in a study of OX40 agonist ivuxolimab in advanced cancers. Assay: immunoSEQ multiplex PCR; the TCRdb copy retains only in-frame clones and omits some. The data show roughly 80,000 clones, 90% to 95% seen once. The input for sequencing was CD4+ or CD8+ T cells sorted from blood, taken in a trial of the OX40 agonist ivuxolimab. The source of these receptors is an adult with an advanced solid tumor such as melanoma, head and neck, liver or kidney cancer.

The chain is built from TRBV2 and TRBJ2-5; D is perhaps TRBD1 (6 bases). The CDR3 sequence is 10 residues long. Germline loops: CDR1 SNHLY, CDR2 FYNNEI. V lost 8 bases, J lost 7 bases, and 8 bases lay in between. The CDR3 sequence: CASEGGTQYF. CDR3 sequence (DNA): TGTGCCAGCGAAGGGGGGACCCAGTACTTC.

V is TRBV21-1 and J is TRBJ2-2; TRBD2 is the table's D call and was not checked against the DNA. TRBV21-1 is termed a pseudogene. The CDR3 contains 18 residues. The CDR3 nucleotides are TGTGCCAGCAGCAATGAGGGACTAGCGGGAGATCGGACCGGGGAGCTGTTTTTT. This gives the protein CASSNEGLAGDRTGELFF.

Points on this clone: A read error may produce the germline difference seen at one junction end. V gene TRBV7-2 combines with J gene TRBJ1-1, with D possibly matching TRBD1 (6 bases). CDR3 length: 13 residues. CDR1 SGHTA and CDR2 FQGNSA come from the germline V gene. For the CDR3, the DNA is TGTGCCAGCAGCCCAACAGGGAACTCTGAAGCTTTCTTT. This translates into CASSPTGNSEAFF.

This rearrangement joins TRBV28 to TRBJ2-3, with 11 nucleotides matching TRBD2. This CDR3 has 16 residues. In germline, CDR1 is MDHEN, CDR2 SYDVKM. The V and J ends lost 2 bases and 7 bases, in that order; junction bases with no gene match: 8. This CDR3 is CASSLTHSGRAHTQYF. The CDR3 DNA reads as TGTGCCAGCAGTTTAACTCATAGCGGGAGGGCGCATACGCAGTATTTT.

V gene TRBV6-1 combines with J gene TRBJ1-1; no clear D. Per germline, CDR1 MNHNS and CDR2 SASEGT. Trimming cost V 0 bases and J 0 bases, with 8 bases left between them. The CDR3 has 15 residues. CDR3 coding DNA: TGTGCCAGCAGTGAAGCGCTTCTAGTGAACACTGAAGCTTTCTTT. This translates into CASSEALLVNTEAFF.

Details on this clone: Within the sample, other DNA sequences also encode this same CDR3. This chain connects TRBV7-3 to TRBJ2-1; 8 nucleotides match TRBD2. This CDR3 is built from 16 residues. CDR1 SGHTA and CDR2 FQGTGA come from the germline V gene. With V trimmed by 9 bases and J by 3 bases, 13 bases remained unmatched. The CDR3 loop is CARGSTSVNLYNEQFF. The CDR3 DNA reads as TGTGCCAGAGGGTCGACTAGCGTGAATCTCTACAATGAGCAGTTCTTC.